This TCR beta chain was identified in a study of preoperative IRX-2 immunotherapy in early breast cancer. Clones were sequenced by immunoSEQ multiplex PCR, and TCRdb holds only the in-frame ones, with some missing. The repertoire holds about 98,000 clones, with roughly 85% as singletons. With V trimmed by 7 bases and J by 1 base, 4 bases remained unmatched. Germline lookup yields CDR1 MNHGY and CDR2 SAAAGT. This CDR3 contains 13 residues. The treatment: preoperative locoregional IRX-2 cytokine immunotherapy. Patients received preoperative, locoregional IRX-2 cytokine immunotherapy in a phase Ib study.

The TCR was taken from a human donor with breast cancer. The sample was tumor tissue, taken after IRX-2 immunotherapy. The V gene is TRBV6-8, the J gene TRBJ2-7, with 7 positions matching TRBD1. In DNA form, the CDR3 reads TGTGCCAGCACGGACAGGCGTTCCTACGAGCAGTACTTC. Its translation is CASTDRRSYEQYF.